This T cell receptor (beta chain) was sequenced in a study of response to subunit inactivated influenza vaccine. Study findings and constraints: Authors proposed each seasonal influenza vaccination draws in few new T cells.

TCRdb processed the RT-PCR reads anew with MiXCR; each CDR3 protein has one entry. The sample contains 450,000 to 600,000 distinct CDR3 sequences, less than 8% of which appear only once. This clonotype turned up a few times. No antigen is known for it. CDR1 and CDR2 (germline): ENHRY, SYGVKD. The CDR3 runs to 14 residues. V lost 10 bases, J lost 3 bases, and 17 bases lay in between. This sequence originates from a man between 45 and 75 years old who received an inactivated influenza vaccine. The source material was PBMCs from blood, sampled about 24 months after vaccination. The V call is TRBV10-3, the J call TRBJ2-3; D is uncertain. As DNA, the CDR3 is TGTGCCACCTCGGCCGGAATTAGGACAGATACGCAGTATTTT. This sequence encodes CATSAGIRTDTQYF.